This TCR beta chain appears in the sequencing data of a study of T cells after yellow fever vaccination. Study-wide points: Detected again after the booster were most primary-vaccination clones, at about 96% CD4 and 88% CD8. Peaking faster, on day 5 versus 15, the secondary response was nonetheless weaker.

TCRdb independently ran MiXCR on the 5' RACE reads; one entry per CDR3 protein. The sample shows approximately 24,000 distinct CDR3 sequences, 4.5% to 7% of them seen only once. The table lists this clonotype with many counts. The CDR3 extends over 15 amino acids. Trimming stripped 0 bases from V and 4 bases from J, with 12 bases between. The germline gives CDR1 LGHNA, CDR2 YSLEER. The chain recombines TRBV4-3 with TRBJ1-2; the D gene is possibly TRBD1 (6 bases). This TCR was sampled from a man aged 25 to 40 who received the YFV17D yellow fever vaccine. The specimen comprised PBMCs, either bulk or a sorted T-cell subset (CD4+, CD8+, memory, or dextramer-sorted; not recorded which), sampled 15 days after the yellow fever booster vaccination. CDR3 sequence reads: CASSQDAGGTYGYTF. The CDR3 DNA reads TGCGCCAGCAGCCAAGACGCGGGGGGCACCTATGGCTACACCTTC.